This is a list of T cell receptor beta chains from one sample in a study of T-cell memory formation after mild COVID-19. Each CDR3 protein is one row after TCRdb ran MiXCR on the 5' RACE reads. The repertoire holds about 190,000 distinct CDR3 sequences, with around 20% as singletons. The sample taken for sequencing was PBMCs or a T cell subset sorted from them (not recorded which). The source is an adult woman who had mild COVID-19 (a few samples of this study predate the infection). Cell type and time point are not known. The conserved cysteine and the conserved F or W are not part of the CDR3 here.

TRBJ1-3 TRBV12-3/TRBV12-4 ASRDSSSGNTIY
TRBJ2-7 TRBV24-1 ATSGGTRNSEQY
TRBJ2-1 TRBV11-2 ASSLESGGRSEQF
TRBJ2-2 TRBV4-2 ASSQSASTVNTGELF
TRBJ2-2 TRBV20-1 SARPTNGELF
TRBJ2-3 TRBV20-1 SARIEQGVSTDTQY
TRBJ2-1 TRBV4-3 ASSQDGQRYNEQF
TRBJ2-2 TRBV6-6 ASSLESSRSGELF
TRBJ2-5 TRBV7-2 ASSRVGTPSNLPETQY
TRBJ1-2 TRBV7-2 ASRTPNNYGYT
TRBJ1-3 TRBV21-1 ASSNKRLSSGNTIY